Each of the 2 T cell receptor beta chains below was sequenced from the same sample in a study of technical replicates of blood from a few donors. The data were produced by immunoSEQ multiplex PCR, yet TCRdb's version contains in-frame clones alone and is incomplete. The table has about 68,000 clones, approximately 97% seen once. The specimen sequenced was T cells isolated from PBMCs. Source of these receptors: a human donor in good health.

V is TRBV5-1 and J is TRBJ2-1, with TRBD1 matching 7 bases. Losses at the gene ends were 3 bases for V and 6 bases for J; bases not matched to a gene: 9. This CDR3 region has 15 residues. From germline, CDR1 is SGHRS and CDR2 YFSETQ. The CDR3: CASSYSQGRLNEQFF. CDR3 coding DNA: TGCGCCAGCAGCTACTCACAGGGGCGACTCAATGAGCAGTTCTTC.

CDR3: CASSIDQGGQPQHF. The DNA for the CDR3 is TGTGCCAGTAGTATAGATCAGGGCGGACAGCCCCAGCATTTT. The rearrangement links TRBV19 to TRBJ1-5, with D possibly being TRBD1 (5 bases). The CDR3 has 14 amino acids. The germline gives CDR1 LNHDA, CDR2 SQIVND (reference sequence). Trimming took 0 bases from V and 7 from J, leaving 10 bases between them.